This T cell receptor (beta chain) was documented in a study of CD8+ T cells in alopecia areata. Following RNA extraction, reverse transcription yielded cDNA that acted as the sequencing template. TCRdb's copy holds only in-frame clones and misses some; the assay was immunoSEQ multiplex PCR. The sample has more than 150,000 clones; around 60% are singletons. Regarding treatment: oral pan-JAK inhibitor, 5-10 mg twice daily. V lost 6 bases, J lost 6 bases, and 11 bases stayed unmatched. Per the germline V gene, CDR1 is SQVTM and CDR2 is ANQGSEA. The CDR3 extends over 13 amino acids. The rearrangement uses TRBV29-1 and TRBJ2-7; 7 bases line up with TRBD1. This TCR derives from a human donor with alopecia areata. The sequenced sample was CD4+ T cells sorted from blood, obtained at week 4, from a patient treated with tofacitinib. The CDR3 coding sequence is TGCAGCGTCATGAACCGACAGGGTGGCGAGCAGTACTTC. As protein: CSVMNRQGGEQYF.